The TCR beta chain described here comes from a study of beta chain features in type 1 diabetes. Study-wide results and limits: Compared to healthy donors, patients appeared to have naive, central memory and Treg TCRB repertoires that were more alike. A moderate, significant TCRB CDR3 shortening appeared in type 1 diabetes across four CD4+ subsets.

The investigators reverse transcribed all of the isolated RNA, so they sequenced expressed TCRB transcripts. The table came from immunoSEQ multiplex PCR; TCRdb's copy has only in-frame clones and leaves some out. The sample shows 300,000 to 450,000 clones, roughly a tenth of them seen only once. By way of CD45RO/CCR7/CD25/CD127/CD95/CD27, the CD4+ regulatory, stem cell-like memory, central memory and naive cells were sorted. This clone was detected ten times or more. Its antigen is not identified. V gave up 1 base and J gave up 5 bases; unmatched junction bases: 4. Germline CDR1 reads SEHNR; CDR2 reads FQNEAQ (reference sequence). The CDR3 runs to 14 residues.

The TCR sequence derives from a man aged 25 to 40 with type 1 diabetes. The chain links TRBV7-9 to TRBJ1-1; 7 bases fit TRBD1. The sample comprised central memory CD4+ T cells from blood. The CDR3 sequence is CASSLGTGLTEAFF. In DNA, the CDR3 is TGTGCCAGCAGCTTAGGGACAGGATTGACTGAAGCTTTCTTT.